This TCR beta chain was recovered during a study of shared clonotypes between healthy human individuals. Generated by immunoSEQ multiplex PCR, the TCRdb table keeps only in-frame clones and is missing some. In the table there are about 710,000 clones, more than 70% of which are singletons. This clone was seen a handful of times. Sequencing used memory CD4+ T cells sorted from blood. Subset: CD45RA-negative fraction. The sequence was collected from a woman in her 30s in good health.

CDR3 loop: CASSLPGTDTQYF. The CDR3 bases are TGTGCCAGCAGTTTACCAGGGACAGATACGCAGTATTTT. J is TRBJ2-3 and V is TRBV27, with D perhaps TRBD1 (5 bases). V was trimmed by 2 bases and J by 3 bases, leaving 6 bases between them. Germline V gene data show CDR1 as MNHEY and CDR2 as SMNVEV (reference sequence). The CDR3 has 13 amino acids.